The T cell receptor beta chain described here comes from a study of glioma-infiltrating T cells after dendritic cell vaccination. The wider study: Between the early 2000s and the early 2010s, patients got autologous tumor lysate-pulsed dendritic cell vaccines.

TCRB CDR3 was amplified from 2 ug genomic DNA or less. Clones were sequenced by immunoSEQ multiplex PCR, and TCRdb holds only the in-frame ones, with some missing. The sample shows 93,000 or so clones, 80% to 90% of them seen only once. The CDR3 covers 13 residues. The ends lost 6 bases at V and 6 bases at J; junction bases unmatched: 3. CDR1 and CDR2 from the germline V gene are MGHDK and SYGVNS. The material sequenced was blood, taken before dendritic cell vaccination. The chain couples TRBV25-1 to TRBJ2-7, with 12 positions matching TRBD1. The TCR comes from a human donor with glioblastoma. The DNA for the CDR3 is TGTGCCAGCAGCCGGGACAGGGGGCCCGAGCAGTACTTC. It yields the protein CASSRDRGPEQYF.